These 22 T cell receptor beta chains were all obtained from the same sample, sequenced in a study of cytomegalovirus exposure and HLA in healthy donors. Repertoires were generated with immunoSEQ multiplex PCR, while TCRdb's copy carries only in-frame clones and drops some. This table has hundreds of thousands of clones, around nine tenths appearing once. What was sequenced was PBMCs. The receptor set was obtained from a man between 18 and 29 years old in good health and CMV-seronegative.

Only a few counts were recorded for this clone. V and J are TRBV4-1 and TRBJ1-6; 7 bases are shared with TRBD1. CDR1 and CDR2 from the germline V gene are MGHRA and YSYEKL. The CDR3 extends over 15 amino acids. Germline trimming cut 3 bases from V and 7 bases from J; bases unmatched to any gene: 6. CDR3 loop: CASSHPGQSNSPLHF. The CDR3 DNA reads as TGCGCCAGCAGCCACCCGGGACAGTCCAATTCACCCCTCCACTTT.

The chain uses TRBV5-1 and TRBJ2-7; tentative D call: TRBD1 (6 bases). The V gene's germline CDR1 is SGHRS and CDR2 YFSETQ. With 2 bases removed from V and 2 bases from J, the gap between germline ends came to 11 bases. The CDR3 sequence is 14 residues long. CDR3 coding DNA: TGCGCCAGCAGCTTCCCCAGGGACACCTACGAGCAGTACTTC. It codes for CASSFPRDTYEQYF.

This clone was counted once. The J gene is TRBJ2-7, the V gene TRBV9; possible D gene TRBD2, 6 bases. The germline V and J ends were trimmed by 4 bases and 6 bases, with 14 bases remaining between them. The CDR3 sequence is 13 residues long. The germline V gene encodes CDR1 SGDLS and CDR2 YYNGEE. Here the CDR3 reads CASSPGGVSEQYF. The CDR3 nucleotides are TGTGCCAGCAGCCCGGGCGGGGTCTCCGAGCAGTACTTC.

The chain couples TRBV14 to TRBJ2-7; D not resolved. The CDR3 spans 13 residues. V lost 1 base, J lost 6 bases, and 10 bases lay in between. Germline CDR1 is SGHDN and CDR2 is FVKESK. CDR3 in DNA: TGTGCCAGCAGCCAAGCGCGGCACGGCGAGCAGTACTTC. This sequence encodes CASSQARHGEQYF. Filled out from reference TRBV14 and TRBJ2-7, the complete variable domain reads EAGVTQFPSHSVIEKGQTVTLRCDPISGHDNLYWYRRVMGKEIKFLLHFVKESKQDESGMPNNRFLAERTGGTYSTLKVQPAELEDSGVYFCASSQARHGEQYFGPGTRLTVT.

This clone was seen a handful of times. The rearrangement uses TRBV4-2 and TRBJ2-7; D may be TRBD2 (5 bases). Per germline, CDR1 LGHNA and CDR2 YNFKEQ. V was cut by 4 bases and J by 4 bases, with 8 bases left in between. This CDR3 has 12 residues. The CDR3 DNA sequence: TGTGCCAGCAGCCCCCGCGGGTACGAGCAGTACTTC. It yields the protein CASSPRGYEQYF.

V is TRBV10-1 and J is TRBJ2-7; 7 nucleotides line up with TRBD1. Germline values: CDR1 WNHNN, CDR2 SYGVQD (reference sequence). The CDR3 has 14 residues. Trimming at V came to 5 bases and at J to 5 bases, leaving 9 bases not matched to a gene. The CDR3 region is CASSSGGLRNEQYF. In DNA form, the CDR3 reads TGCGCCAGCAGTTCAGGGGGTTTGCGGAACGAGCAGTACTTC.

This clone was detected only once. The rearrangement uses TRBV14 and TRBJ2-7; D unclear. Trimming pared 0 bases from V and 3 bases from J, leaving 12 bases between. Germline loops: CDR1 SGHDN, CDR2 FVKESK. This CDR3 has 15 amino acids. The DNA of the CDR3 is TGTGCCAGCAGCCAAGATCTTTTCAGAAACTACGAGCAGTACTTC. Protein: CASSQDLFRNYEQYF. The entire variable domain, with the rest obtained from reference TRBV14 and TRBJ2-7, is as follows: EAGVTQFPSHSVIEKGQTVTLRCDPISGHDNLYWYRRVMGKEIKFLLHFVKESKQDESGMPNNRFLAERTGGTYSTLKVQPAELEDSGVYFCASSQDLFRNYEQYFGPGTRLTVT.

This clone was observed a few times. The rearrangement joins TRBV7-2 to TRBJ2-7; D is unclear. V shed 1 base and J shed 3 bases, with 10 bases lying between them. Per the germline V gene, CDR1 is SGHTA and CDR2 is FQGNSA. The length of the CDR3 is 14 residues. This CDR3 is CASSLVEVLYEQYF. The CDR3 bases are TGTGCCAGCAGCTTAGTAGAAGTACTCTACGAGCAGTACTTC. Full variable domain (outside the CDR3, taken from reference TRBV7-2 and TRBJ2-7): GAGVSQSPSNKVTEKGKDVELRCDPISGHTALYWYRQSLGQGLEFLIYFQGNSAPDKSGLPSDRFSAERTGGSVSTLTIQRTQQEDSAVYLCASSLVEVLYEQYFGPGTRLTVT.

V usage is TRBV5-1 and J usage is TRBJ2-7, with 10 bases fitting TRBD1. Germline V lookup: CDR1 SGHRS, CDR2 YFSETQ. The CDR3 is 13 residues long. V lost 3 bases, J lost 7 bases, and 4 bases stayed unmatched. This CDR3 is CASSWTGGEEQYF. The CDR3 nucleotides read TGCGCCAGCAGCTGGACAGGGGGAGAGGAGCAGTACTTC.

This clone has a single count. V gene TRBV19 combines with J gene TRBJ2-7, with D possibly TRBD1 on 6 matching bases. This CDR3 comprises 16 residues. V lost 3 bases and J 2 bases, leaving 17 bases between the germline ends. The germline V gene has CDR1 LNHDA and CDR2 SQIVND (reference sequence). The CDR3 here is CASSIIPGRGAYEQYF. CDR3 nucleotide sequence: TGTGCCAGTAGTATCATTCCCGGCAGGGGTGCCTACGAGCAGTACTTC.

With respect to this clone: Distinct nucleotide sequences in the sample also encode this CDR3. The chain recombines TRBV6-5 with TRBJ1-5; no firm D call. The CDR3 is 14 residues long. Per the germline V gene, CDR1 is MNHEY and CDR2 is SVGAGI. V was cut by 0 bases and J by 4 bases, with 7 bases left in between. CDR3 loop: CASSYSRGNQPQHF. The CDR3 DNA reads TGTGCCAGCAGTTACTCTAGAGGGAATCAGCCCCAGCATTTT.

The chain uses TRBV6-4 and TRBJ2-7, with 7 bases that match TRBD2. The CDR3 contains 14 residues. Trimming took 3 bases from V and 3 from J; bases not matched to a gene: 5. CDR1 is MRHNA, CDR2 SNTAGT, per germline. CDR3 nucleotides: TGTGCCAGCAGTGAGAAGCGGGACGTCTACGAGCAGTACTTC. It is translated as CASSEKRDVYEQYF.

V is TRBV11-3 and J is TRBJ2-1; TRBD2 agrees at 7 bases. CDR1 SGHNT and CDR2 YENEEA come from the germline V gene. V lost 5 bases to trimming and J lost 8 bases; unmatched junction nucleotides: 9. The CDR3 has 14 residues. CDR3 bases: TGTGCCAGCAGCAGGGCAGCGGGGAGAGATGAGCAGTTCTTC. Residues: CASSRAAGRDEQFF.

This clone showed up just once. The V and J genes are TRBV29-1 and TRBJ2-3, with 8 nucleotides matching TRBD1. The CDR3 consists of 13 residues. The V and J ends lost 2 bases and 3 bases, in that order; junction bases with no gene match: 1. Germline lookup yields CDR1 SQVTM and CDR2 ANQGSEA. The CDR3, as DNA: TGCAGCGTTGAACGGGACAGGACAGATACGCAGTATTTT. This encodes CSVERDRTDTQYF.

DNA of the CDR3: TGTGCCACCGCTAGCGGGAGGGCCAGTTGGGAGACCCAGTACTTC. It specifies CATASGRASWETQYF. This chain links TRBV15 with TRBJ2-5; 12 nucleotides match TRBD2. There are 15 residues in the CDR3. V was clipped by 8 bases and J by 5 bases; unmatched bases: 9. Per the germline V gene, CDR1 is LNHNV and CDR2 is YYDKDF (reference sequence).

This sequence joins TRBV10-1 and TRBJ2-1; D gene ambiguous. The V gene's germline CDR1 is WNHNN and CDR2 SYGVQD (reference sequence). Trimming removed 0 bases from V and 6 bases from J, with 3 bases in between. The CDR3 totals 12 residues. This CDR3 reads CASSESSNEQFF. The CDR3 nucleotides are TGCGCCAGCAGTGAGTCCAGCAATGAGCAGTTCTTC.

As for this clone: The sample holds other DNA sequences that translate to the same CDR3. This chain links TRBV5-6 with TRBJ1-5; 7 bases map to TRBD1. The J segment lost 4 bases and the V segment lost 3 bases, leaving 4 bases of the junction unmatched. Germline CDR1 and CDR2: SGHDT and YYEEEE. This CDR3 is built from 14 residues. CDR3: CASSSGQFNQPQHF. The CDR3 DNA is TGTGCCAGCAGCTCGGGACAGTTTAATCAGCCCCAGCATTTT. Looking up the rest from reference TRBV5-6 and TRBJ1-5 gives the full variable domain: DAGVTQSPTHLIKTRGQQVTLRCSPKSGHDTVSWYQQALGQGPQFIFQYYEEEERQRGNFPDRFSGHQFPNYSSELNVNALLLGDSALYLCASSSGQFNQPQHFGDGTRLSIL.

The rearrangement links TRBV4-1 to TRBJ2-7, with 10 positions matching TRBD2. The CDR3 runs to 16 residues. CDR1 and CDR2 (germline): MGHRA, YSYEKL. V dropped 5 bases and J dropped 1; count of bases not matched to a gene: 8. The CDR3 nucleotides are TGCGCCAGCAGCAGCCAATTAGCGGGGGGATCCTACGAGCAGTACTTC. Protein product: CASSSQLAGGSYEQYF.

This chain links TRBV9 with TRBJ1-5, with a weak D call TRBD1 (6 bases). The germline gives CDR1 SGDLS, CDR2 YYNGEE. V was shortened by 3 bases and J by 6 bases, with 10 bases between the two germline ends. There are 13 residues in the CDR3. This chain's CDR3 is CASSETGSQPQHF. The DNA for the CDR3 is TGTGCCAGCAGCGAAACAGGGAGTCAGCCCCAGCATTTT.

The genes are TRBV7-3 and TRBJ2-1, with TRBD2 matching over 8 bases. The length of the CDR3 is 14 residues. CDR1 and CDR2 from the germline V gene are SGHTA and FQGTGA. Losses at the gene ends were 5 bases for V and 4 bases for J; bases not matched to a gene: 4. The CDR3 loop is CASSPSGGYNEQFF. CDR3 in DNA: TGTGCCAGCAGCCCCTCGGGGGGGTACAATGAGCAGTTCTTC.

This chain connects TRBV28 to TRBJ1-6; TRBD1 is a possible D gene (5 bases). Germline CDR1 MDHEN, CDR2 SYDVKM. CDR3 size: 15 residues. Trimming shortened V by 2 bases and J by 8 bases, and 13 bases separated the two germline ends. CDR3 loop: CASSLGGVSDSPLHF. The CDR3, as DNA: TGTGCCAGCAGTTTAGGGGGGGTTTCGGATTCACCCCTCCACTTT.

This clone was seen just once. The chain carries TRBV28 and TRBJ1-5; tentative D call: TRBD1 (5 bases). V was shortened by 3 bases and J by 7 bases, with 10 bases between the two germline ends. The germline V gene has CDR1 MDHEN and CDR2 SYDVKM. CDR3 length: 13 amino acids. CDR3 nucleotide sequence: TGTGCCAGCAGTTTGCGGGGACTCCAGCCCCAGCATTTT. This translates into CASSLRGLQPQHF.